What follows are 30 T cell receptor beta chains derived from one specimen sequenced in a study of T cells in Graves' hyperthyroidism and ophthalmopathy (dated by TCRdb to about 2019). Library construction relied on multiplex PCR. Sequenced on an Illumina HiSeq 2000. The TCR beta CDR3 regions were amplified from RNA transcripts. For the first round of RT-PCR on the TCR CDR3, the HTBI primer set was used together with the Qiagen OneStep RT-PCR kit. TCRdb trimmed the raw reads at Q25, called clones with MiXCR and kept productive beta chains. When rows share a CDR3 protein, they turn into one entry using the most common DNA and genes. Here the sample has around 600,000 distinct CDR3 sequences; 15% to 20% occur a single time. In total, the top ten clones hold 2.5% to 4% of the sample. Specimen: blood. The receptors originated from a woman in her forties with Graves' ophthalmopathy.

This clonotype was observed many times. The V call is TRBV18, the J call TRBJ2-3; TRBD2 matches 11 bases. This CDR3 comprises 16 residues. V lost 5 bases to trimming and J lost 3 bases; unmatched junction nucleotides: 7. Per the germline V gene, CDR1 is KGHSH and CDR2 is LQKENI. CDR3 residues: CASSAILAGATDTQYF. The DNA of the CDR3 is TGTGCCAGCTCAGCGATACTAGCGGGAGCTACAGATACGCAGTATTTT.

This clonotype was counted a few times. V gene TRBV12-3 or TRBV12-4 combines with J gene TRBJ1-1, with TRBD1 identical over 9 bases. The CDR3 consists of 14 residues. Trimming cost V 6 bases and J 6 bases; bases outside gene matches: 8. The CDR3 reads CASRQQGASPEAFF. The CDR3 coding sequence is TGTGCCAGCAGGCAACAGGGGGCCTCCCCTGAAGCTTTCTTT.

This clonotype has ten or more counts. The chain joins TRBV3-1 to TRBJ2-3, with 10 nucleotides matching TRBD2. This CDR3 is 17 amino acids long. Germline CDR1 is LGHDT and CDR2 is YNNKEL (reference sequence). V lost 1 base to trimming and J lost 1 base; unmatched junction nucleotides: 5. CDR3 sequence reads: CASSQGVGLAGTDTQYF. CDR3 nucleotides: TGTGCCAGCAGCCAAGGGGTAGGACTAGCGGGCACAGATACGCAGTATTTT.

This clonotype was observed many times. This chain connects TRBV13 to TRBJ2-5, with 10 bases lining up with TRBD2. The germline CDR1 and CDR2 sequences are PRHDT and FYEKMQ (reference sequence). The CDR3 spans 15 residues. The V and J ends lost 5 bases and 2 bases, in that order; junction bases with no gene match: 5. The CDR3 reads CASSRRTSGQETQYF. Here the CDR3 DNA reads TGTGCCAGCAGCCGCAGGACTAGCGGACAAGAGACCCAGTACTTC.

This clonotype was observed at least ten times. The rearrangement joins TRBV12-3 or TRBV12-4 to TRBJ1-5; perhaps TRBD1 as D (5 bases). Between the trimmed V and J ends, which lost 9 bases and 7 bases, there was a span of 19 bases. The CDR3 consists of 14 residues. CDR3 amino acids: CARFPRGTEQPQHF. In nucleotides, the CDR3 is TGTGCCAGGTTCCCGAGGGGCACGGAGCAGCCCCAGCATTTT.

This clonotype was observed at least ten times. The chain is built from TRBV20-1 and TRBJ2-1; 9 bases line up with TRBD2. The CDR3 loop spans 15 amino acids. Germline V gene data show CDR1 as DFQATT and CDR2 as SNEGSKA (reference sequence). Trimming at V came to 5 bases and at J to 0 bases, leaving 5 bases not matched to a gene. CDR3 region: CSAPLAGSSYNEQFF. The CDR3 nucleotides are TGCAGTGCTCCGCTAGCGGGAAGCTCCTACAATGAGCAGTTCTTC.

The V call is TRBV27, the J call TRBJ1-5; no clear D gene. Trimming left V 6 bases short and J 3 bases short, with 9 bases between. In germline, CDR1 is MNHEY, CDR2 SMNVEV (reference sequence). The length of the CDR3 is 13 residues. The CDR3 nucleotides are TGTGCCAGCAGATTGGGCTTCAATCAGCCCCAGCATTTT. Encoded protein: CASRLGFNQPQHF.

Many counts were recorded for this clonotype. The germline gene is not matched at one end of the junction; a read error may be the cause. CDR3 residues: CASSSSSYDEQFF. CDR3 sequence (DNA): TGTGCCAGCAGCTCCTCCAGCTACGATGAGCAGTTCTTC. The chain is built from TRBV11-3 and TRBJ2-1; D call uncertain. The CDR3 has 13 residues. Germline CDR1 SGHNT, CDR2 YENEEA. Using reference TRBV11-3 and TRBJ2-1 for the parts outside the CDR3, the full variable domain is EAGVVQSPRYKIIEKKQPVAFWCNPISGHNTLYWYLQNLGQGPELLIRYENEEAVDDSQLPKDRFSAERLKGVDSTLKIQPAELGDSAVYLCASSSSSYDEQFFGPGTRLTVL.

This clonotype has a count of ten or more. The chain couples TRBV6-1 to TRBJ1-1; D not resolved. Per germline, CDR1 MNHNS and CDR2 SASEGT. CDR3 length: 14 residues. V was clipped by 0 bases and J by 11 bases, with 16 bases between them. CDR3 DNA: TGTGCCAGCAGTGAAGCGGTCCCCCTCAGTCGCGCTTTCTTT. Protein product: CASSEAVPLSRAFF.

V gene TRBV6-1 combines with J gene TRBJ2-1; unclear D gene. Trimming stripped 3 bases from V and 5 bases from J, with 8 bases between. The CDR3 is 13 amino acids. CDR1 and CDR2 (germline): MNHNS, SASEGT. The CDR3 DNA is TGTGCCAGCAGTGATTACAGAAACAATGAGCAGTTCTTC. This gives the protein CASSDYRNNEQFF.

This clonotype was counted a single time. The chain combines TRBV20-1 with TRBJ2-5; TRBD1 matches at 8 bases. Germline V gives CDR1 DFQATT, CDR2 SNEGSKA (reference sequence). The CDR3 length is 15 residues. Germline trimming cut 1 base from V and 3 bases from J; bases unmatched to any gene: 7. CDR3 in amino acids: CSARVWTGQKETQYF. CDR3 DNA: TGCAGTGCTAGAGTTTGGACAGGGCAGAAAGAGACCCAGTACTTC.

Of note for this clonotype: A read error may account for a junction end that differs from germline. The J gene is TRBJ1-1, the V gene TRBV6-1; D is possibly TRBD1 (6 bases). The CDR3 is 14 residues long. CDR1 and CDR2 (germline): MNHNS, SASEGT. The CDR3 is CTSSKTGLNTEAFF. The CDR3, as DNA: TGTACCAGCAGTAAGACAGGCCTAAACACTGAAGCTTTCTTT.

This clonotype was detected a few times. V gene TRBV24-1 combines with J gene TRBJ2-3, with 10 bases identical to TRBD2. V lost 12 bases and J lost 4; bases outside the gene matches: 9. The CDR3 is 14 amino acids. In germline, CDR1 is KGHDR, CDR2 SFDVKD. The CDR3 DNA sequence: TGTGCCGTAGCAGCGGGAGGGCCATCAGATACGCAGTATTTT. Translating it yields CAVAAGGPSDTQYF.

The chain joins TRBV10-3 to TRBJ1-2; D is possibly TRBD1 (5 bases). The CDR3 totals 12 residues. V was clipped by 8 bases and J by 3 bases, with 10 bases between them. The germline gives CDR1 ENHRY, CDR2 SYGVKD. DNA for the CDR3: TGTGCCATCCCCCGGGACGACTATGGCTACACCTTC. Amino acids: CAIPRDDYGYTF.

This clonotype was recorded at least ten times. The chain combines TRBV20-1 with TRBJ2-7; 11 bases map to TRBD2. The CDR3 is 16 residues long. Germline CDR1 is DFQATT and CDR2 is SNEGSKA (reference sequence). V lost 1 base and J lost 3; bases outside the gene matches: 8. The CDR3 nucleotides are TGCAGTGCTAGAGTCCTAGCGGGAGGTCAGGGCTACGAGCAGTACTTC. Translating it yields CSARVLAGGQGYEQYF.

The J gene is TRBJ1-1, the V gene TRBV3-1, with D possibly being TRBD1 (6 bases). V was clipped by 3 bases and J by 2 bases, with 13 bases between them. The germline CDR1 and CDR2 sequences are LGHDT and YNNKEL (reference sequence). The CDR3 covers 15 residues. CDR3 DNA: TGTGCCAGCAGCCAGGGCGGGGGGGCAAACACTGAAGCTTTCTTT. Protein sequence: CASSQGGGANTEAFF. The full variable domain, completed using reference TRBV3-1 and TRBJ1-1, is DTAVSQTPKYLVTQMGNDKSIKCEQNLGHDTMYWYKQDSKKFLKIMFSYNNKELIINETVPNRFSPKSPDKAHLNLHINSLELGDSAVYFCASSQGGGANTEAFFGQGTRLTVV.

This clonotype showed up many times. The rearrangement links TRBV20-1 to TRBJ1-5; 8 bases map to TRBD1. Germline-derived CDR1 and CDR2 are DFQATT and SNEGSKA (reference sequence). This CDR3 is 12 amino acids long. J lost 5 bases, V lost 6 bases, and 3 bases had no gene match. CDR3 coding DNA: TGCAGTGCCGGACAGGGCGATCAGCCCCAGCATTTT. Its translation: CSAGQGDQPQHF.

This CDR3 reads CSVVPPGVSYNEQFF. For the CDR3, the DNA is TGCAGCGTAGTCCCCCCAGGGGTTTCCTACAATGAGCAGTTCTTC. The rearrangement joins TRBV29-1 to TRBJ2-1, with D possibly TRBD1 on 6 matching bases. Germline V gives CDR1 SQVTM, CDR2 ANQGSEA. CDR3 length: 15 residues. Trimming stripped 6 bases from V and 1 base from J, with 16 bases between.

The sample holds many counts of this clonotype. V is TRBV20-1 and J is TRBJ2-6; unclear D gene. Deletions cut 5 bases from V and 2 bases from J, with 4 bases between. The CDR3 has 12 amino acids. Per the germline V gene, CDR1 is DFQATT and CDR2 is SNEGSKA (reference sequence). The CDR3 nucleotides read TGCAGTGCTGGGGCTGGGGCCAACGTCCTGACTTTC. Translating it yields CSAGAGANVLTF.

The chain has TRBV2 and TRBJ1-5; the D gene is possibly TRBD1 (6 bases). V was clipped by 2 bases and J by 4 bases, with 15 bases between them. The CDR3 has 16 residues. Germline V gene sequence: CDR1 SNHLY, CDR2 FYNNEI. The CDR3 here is CASSEQRGGANQPQHF. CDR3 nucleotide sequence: TGTGCCAGCAGTGAACAGCGGGGGGGGGCGAATCAGCCCCAGCATTTT.

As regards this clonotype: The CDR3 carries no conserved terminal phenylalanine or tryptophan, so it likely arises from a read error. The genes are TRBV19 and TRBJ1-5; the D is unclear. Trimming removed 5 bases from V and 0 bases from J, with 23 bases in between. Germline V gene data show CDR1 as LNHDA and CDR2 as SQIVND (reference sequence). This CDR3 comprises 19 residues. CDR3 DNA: TGTGCCAGTAGTCATACCGGGCCGTTAATAAGAGCTAGCAATCAGCCCCAGCATTCT. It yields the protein CASSHTGPLIRASNQPQHS.

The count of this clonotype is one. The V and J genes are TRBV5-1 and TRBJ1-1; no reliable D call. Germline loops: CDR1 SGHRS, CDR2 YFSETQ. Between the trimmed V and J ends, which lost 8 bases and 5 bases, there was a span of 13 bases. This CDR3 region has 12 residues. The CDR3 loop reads CARRKAGTEAFF. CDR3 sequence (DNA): TGCGCCAGAAGAAAGGCGGGTACTGAAGCTTTCTTT.

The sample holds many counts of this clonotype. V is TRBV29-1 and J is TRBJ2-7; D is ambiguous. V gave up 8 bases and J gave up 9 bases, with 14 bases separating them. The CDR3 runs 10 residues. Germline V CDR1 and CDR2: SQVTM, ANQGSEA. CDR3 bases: TGCAGCCCTGAGGCAGACGGGCAGTACTTC. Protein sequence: CSPEADGQYF.

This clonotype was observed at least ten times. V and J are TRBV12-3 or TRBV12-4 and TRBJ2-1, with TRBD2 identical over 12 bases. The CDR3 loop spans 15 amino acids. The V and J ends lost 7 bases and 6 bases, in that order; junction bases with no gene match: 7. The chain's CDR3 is CASTPSLAGGNEQFF. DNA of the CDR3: TGTGCCAGCACCCCCTCACTAGCGGGAGGCAATGAGCAGTTCTTC.

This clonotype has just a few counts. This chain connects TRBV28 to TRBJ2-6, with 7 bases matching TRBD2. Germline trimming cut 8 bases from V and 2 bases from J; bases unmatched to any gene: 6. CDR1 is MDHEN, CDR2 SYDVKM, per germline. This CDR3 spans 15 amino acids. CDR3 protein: CASCSGGTGANVLTF. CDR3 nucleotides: TGTGCCAGCTGCTCCGGGGGGACTGGGGCCAACGTCCTGACTTTC.

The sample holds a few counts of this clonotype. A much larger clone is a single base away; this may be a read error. This chain's CDR3 is CASSLECGVNSPLHF. The CDR3 nucleotides are TGTGCCAGCAGCTTGGAATGTGGGGTTAATTCACCCCTCCACTTT. V gene TRBV5-5 combines with J gene TRBJ1-6; D gene ambiguous. With 0 bases removed from V and 6 bases from J, the gap between germline ends came to 10 bases. This CDR3 has 15 amino acids. Germline loops: CDR1 SGHKS, CDR2 YYEKEE (reference sequence).

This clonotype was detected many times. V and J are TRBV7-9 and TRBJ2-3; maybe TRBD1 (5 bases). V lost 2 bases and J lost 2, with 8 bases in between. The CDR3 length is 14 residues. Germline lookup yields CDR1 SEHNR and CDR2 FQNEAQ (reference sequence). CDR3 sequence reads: CASSLSRDTDTQYF. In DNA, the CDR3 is TGTGCCAGCAGCTTATCCAGGGACACAGATACGCAGTATTTT.

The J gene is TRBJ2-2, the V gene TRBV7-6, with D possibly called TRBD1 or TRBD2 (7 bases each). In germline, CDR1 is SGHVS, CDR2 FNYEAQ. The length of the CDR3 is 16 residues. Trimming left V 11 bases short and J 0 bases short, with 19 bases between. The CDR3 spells CALRGGPNSNTGELFF. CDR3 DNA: TGTGCCCTCAGGGGGGGGCCGAACTCGAACACCGGGGAGCTGTTTTTT. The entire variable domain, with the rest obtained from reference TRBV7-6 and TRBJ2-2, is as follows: GAGVSQSPRYKVTKRGQDVALRCDPISGHVSLYWYRQALGQGPEFLTYFNYEAQQDKSGLPNDRFSAERPEGSISTLTIQRTEQRDSAMYRCALRGGPNSNTGELFFGEGSRLTVL.

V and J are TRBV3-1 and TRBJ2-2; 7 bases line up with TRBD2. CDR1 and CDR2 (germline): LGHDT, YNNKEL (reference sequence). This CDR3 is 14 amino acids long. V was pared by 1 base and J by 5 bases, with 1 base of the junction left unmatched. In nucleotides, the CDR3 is TGTGCCAGCAGCCAAGCGGGGGGTACCGGGGAGCTGTTTTTT. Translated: CASSQAGGTGELFF.

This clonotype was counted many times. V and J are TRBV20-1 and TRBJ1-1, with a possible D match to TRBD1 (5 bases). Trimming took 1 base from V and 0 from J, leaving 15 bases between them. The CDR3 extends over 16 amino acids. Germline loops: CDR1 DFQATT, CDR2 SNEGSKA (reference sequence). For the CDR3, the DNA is TGCAGTGCTAGAGTATCTCCGGGACCGGTGAACACTGAAGCTTTCTTT. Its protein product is CSARVSPGPVNTEAFF.